Shown below are 16 T cell receptor beta chains from a single sample sequenced in a study. TCRdb reprocessed the 5' RACE reads via MiXCR and lists one record per CDR3 protein. The table records more than 45,000 distinct CDR3 sequences, roughly 30% of them present only once. The sequenced sample consisted of tumor-infiltrating memory CD4+ T cells sorted from the breast tumor. Sample subset: memory CD4+ T cells, CD4+CD45RO+CD25-. Receptors originate from a female donor with breast cancer.

This clonotype was recorded at least ten times. This rearrangement joins TRBV6-6 to TRBJ2-6; D is undetermined. The germline CDR1 and CDR2 sequences are MNHNY and SVGAGI (reference sequence). The germline V and J ends were trimmed by 0 bases and 2 bases, with 8 bases remaining between them. The CDR3 length is 16 residues. This CDR3 reads CASSYSVGAGANVLTF. The CDR3 nucleotides read TGTGCCAGCAGTTACTCGGTGGGTGCTGGGGCCAACGTCCTGACTTTC.

A note on this clonotype: A much bigger clone sits one base away, suggesting this may be a read error. V and J are TRBV4-3 and TRBJ2-1; D gene uncertain. V lost 1 base and J lost 9, with 19 bases in between. The CDR3 consists of 16 residues. Germline CDR1 is LGHNA and CDR2 is YSLEER. The CDR3: CASSQGAARGWVEQFF. The CDR3 DNA is TGCGCCAGCAGCCAAGGGGCAGCGAGAGGATGGGTTGAGCAGTTCTTC.

Concerning this clonotype itself: This sequence may be a read error, since a much larger clone differs from it by one base. The chain has TRBV4-1 and TRBJ1-5; no firm D call. This CDR3 has 15 amino acids. Germline lookup yields CDR1 MGHRA and CDR2 YSYEKL. The CDR3 reads CASSQLGLSNQPKHF. The DNA of the CDR3 is TGCGCCAGCAGCCAACTGGGTCTTAGCAATCAGCCCAAGCATTTT.

A few counts support this clonotype. V gene TRBV6-1 combines with J gene TRBJ2-7; D is unclear. This CDR3 is built from 11 residues. Germline CDR1 MNHNS, CDR2 SASEGT. Trimming pared 6 bases from V and 6 bases from J, leaving 9 bases between. Here the CDR3 reads CASRSPGEQYF. CDR3 in DNA: TGTGCCAGCAGGTCCCCTGGCGAGCAGTACTTC.

The chain combines TRBV12-3 or TRBV12-4 with TRBJ1-1; 9 bases map to TRBD1. V lost 6 bases, J lost 5 bases, and 7 bases stayed unmatched. This CDR3 is built from 14 residues. In DNA, the CDR3 is TGTGCCAGCAGACCGGACAGGGGAGGTACTGAAGCTTTCTTT. Its translation: CASRPDRGGTEAFF.

This clonotype was picked up many times. The genes are TRBV6-5 and TRBJ1-6, with a possible D match to TRBD1 (5 bases). Germline V gene data show CDR1 as MNHEY and CDR2 as SVGAGI. V lost 3 bases and J 6 bases, leaving 12 bases between the germline ends. The CDR3 contains 15 residues. The CDR3 coding sequence is TGTGCCAGCAGTTATTCGGGACTCCTTAATTCACCCCTCCACTTT. It specifies CASSYSGLLNSPLHF.

The gene calls are TRBV9 and TRBJ2-7; D remains unclear. The germline CDR1 and CDR2 sequences are SGDLS and YYNGEE. This CDR3 contains 12 residues. V was trimmed by 8 bases and J by 9 bases, leaving 18 bases between them. CDR3 nucleotides: TGTGCCAGTAGCTCGTCAAACGGTGTGCAGTACTTC. Translation: CASSSSNGVQYF.

This sequence joins TRBV6-6 and TRBJ2-5; D might be TRBD1 or TRBD2, each matching 5 bases. Germline V gene data show CDR1 as MNHNY and CDR2 as SVGAGI (reference sequence). Trimming shortened V by 4 bases and J by 5 bases, and 26 bases separated the two germline ends. The CDR3 has 18 amino acids. DNA for the CDR3: TGTGCCAGCAGTTGGAAAGAGGGACCCACAAGAGGATCCGAGACCCAGTACTTC. Residues: CASSWKEGPTRGSETQYF.

About this clonotype itself: The junction does not match germline at one end; this may be a read error. The chain uses TRBV7-9 and TRBJ1-1; the D gene is possibly TRBD1 (6 bases). This CDR3 comprises 15 residues. In germline, CDR1 is SEHNR, CDR2 FQNEAQ (reference sequence). CDR3 region: CASSFRGAGDTEAVF. DNA of the CDR3: TGTGCCAGCAGCTTCCGAGGGGCAGGGGACACTGAAGCTGTCTTT.

The rearrangement links TRBV4-2 to TRBJ1-2; D call uncertain. V lost 6 bases to trimming and J lost 6 bases, with 8 bases between them. The germline V gene encodes CDR1 LGHNA and CDR2 YNFKEQ. CDR3 size: 11 residues. Written as DNA, the CDR3 is TGTGCCAGCAGGGAAGGGAATGGCTACACCTTC. Translated: CASREGNGYTF.

This clonotype was seen a single time. The chain combines TRBV29-1 with TRBJ2-5; the match to TRBD1 covers 11 bases. CDR1 is SQVTM and CDR2 is ANQGSEA in the germline V gene. The CDR3 spans 13 residues. The V and J ends lost 7 bases and 4 bases, in that order; junction bases with no gene match: 5. CDR3 sequence reads: CSANGQGAETQYF. The CDR3 bases are TGCAGCGCGAATGGACAGGGGGCAGAGACCCAGTACTTC.

In the case of this clonotype: One base away lies a much larger clone, so this may be a sequencing read error. V and J are TRBV6-5 and TRBJ1-1; possibly TRBD1 for D (5 bases). The CDR3 contains 14 residues. Germline lookup yields CDR1 MNHEY and CDR2 SVGAGI. Trimming removed 7 bases at V and 4 bases at J, with 16 bases between. Written as DNA, the CDR3 is TGTGCCAGCAATGAACACCGGGGGGTCACTGAAGCTTTCTTT. It is translated as CASNEHRGVTEAFF.

This clonotype was seen a handful of times. V gene TRBV5-1 combines with J gene TRBJ2-1; TRBD1 matches 10 bases. The ends lost 0 bases at V and 5 bases at J; junction bases unmatched: 2. Per germline, CDR1 SGHRS and CDR2 YFSETQ. The CDR3 runs 15 residues. The CDR3 region is CASSLAGQGDNEQFF. The CDR3 bases are TGCGCCAGCAGCTTGGCCGGACAGGGGGACAATGAGCAGTTCTTC. Variable domain in full (rest from reference TRBV5-1 and TRBJ2-1): KAGVTQTPRYLIKTRGQQVTLSCSPISGHRSVSWYQQTPGQGLQFLFEYFSETQRNKGNFPGRFSGRQFSNSRSEMNVSTLELGDSALYLCASSLAGQGDNEQFFGPGTRLTVL.

The chain recombines TRBV7-2 with TRBJ1-2; D not resolved. Germline CDR1 reads SGHTA; CDR2 reads FQGNSA. The CDR3 totals 13 residues. Trimming removed 1 base from V and 10 bases from J, with 13 bases in between. CDR3 bases: TGTGCCAGCAGCTTAGACTCCTTCCTATCCTACACCTTC. This codes for CASSLDSFLSYTF.

The J gene is TRBJ2-7, the V gene TRBV20-1, with D tentatively TRBD2 (5 bases). CDR3 length: 14 residues. In germline, CDR1 is DFQATT, CDR2 SNEGSKA (reference sequence). Trimming took off 2 bases at V and 6 bases at J, with 17 bases between the two ends. The CDR3 protein is CSARQPGLAGEQYF. CDR3 nucleotide sequence: TGCAGTGCTAGACAGCCTGGGTTGGCGGGCGAGCAGTACTTC.

About this clonotype itself: The junction differs from germline at one of its ends, possibly a read error. The gene calls are TRBV2 and TRBJ1-1, with D hard to call. The CDR3 has 12 residues. The germline V gene encodes CDR1 SNHLY and CDR2 FYNNEI. The CDR3 protein is CASSGDTTETFF. In DNA form, the CDR3 reads TGTGCCAGCTCTGGCGACACGACTGAAACTTTCTTT. Using reference TRBV2 and TRBJ1-1 for the parts outside the CDR3, the full variable domain is EPEVTQTPSHQVTQMGQEVILRCVPISNHLYFYWYRQILGQKVEFLVSFYNNEISEKSEIFDDQFSVERPDGSNFTLKIRSTKLEDSAMYFCASSGDTTETFFGQGTRLTVV.